Following are 26 T cell receptor beta chains from one sample sequenced in a study of regulatory T cells in long-lasting Graves disease. According to the study, TCR beta libraries were built with iRepertoire HTBI primers and CDR3-region Arm-PCR. TCRdb fed the multiplex PCR reads into MiXCR, producing one record per CDR3 protein. Here the sample spans 200,000 to 300,000 distinct CDR3 sequences, 20% being singletons. The time point: newly diagnosed GD, antithyroid drugs for less than 3 months. The TCR library was made from RNA extracted from PBMCs. Sequencing used peripheral blood mononuclear cells (PBMCs), obtained at new diagnosis, from a patient treated with antithyroid drugs. Receptor source: a female donor with Graves disease.

This clonotype has at least ten counts. V gene TRBV28 combines with J gene TRBJ1-2; 11 positions match TRBD1. CDR3 length: 15 residues. V dropped 4 bases and J dropped 7; count of bases not matched to a gene: 8. Germline V gene sequence: CDR1 MDHEN, CDR2 SYDVKM. The DNA for the CDR3 is TGTGCCAGCAGTTGGAGGGACAGGGGGGTTCTTGGCTACACCTTC. Translation: CASSWRDRGVLGYTF.

The rearrangement links TRBV10-2 to TRBJ2-1, with no clear D. This CDR3 is 14 amino acids long. V dropped 7 bases and J dropped 6 bases, with 16 bases sitting between them. Germline loops: CDR1 WSHSY, CDR2 SAAADI. The CDR3 DNA follows: TGCGCCAGCAAGGCCAGGCGCGAATCCAATGAGCAGTTCTTC. Translated, it gives CASKARRESNEQFF.

The chain carries TRBV27 and TRBJ2-5, with 13 bases lining up with TRBD2. V shed 6 bases, J shed 2 bases, and the junction held 9 bases outside the gene matches. The CDR3 runs to 17 residues. Germline CDR1 and CDR2: MNHEY and SMNVEV (reference sequence). In DNA, the CDR3 is TGTGCCAGCAGCCAAGATCGGGGACTAGCGGGGCAAGAGACCCAGTACTTC. It yields the protein CASSQDRGLAGQETQYF.

This clonotype was counted many times. V and J are TRBV29-1 and TRBJ2-5; no firm D call. CDR1 and CDR2 (germline): SQVTM, ANQGSEA. CDR3 length: 14 residues. V was pared by 4 bases and J by 1 base, with 13 bases between. The CDR3 sequence: CSVGLPHRQETQYF. CDR3 in DNA: TGCAGCGTTGGGCTACCCCATCGCCAAGAGACCCAGTACTTC.

V usage is TRBV5-6 and J usage is TRBJ2-5; 9 nucleotides agree with TRBD1. The J call may be mistaken, given a closer DNA end match to TRBJ2-1. The CDR3 runs 16 residues. From germline, CDR1 is SGHDT and CDR2 YYEEEE. CDR3 sequence (DNA): TGTGCCAGCAGCTTGACGGGACAGGGCAATGGCAATGAGCAGTTCTTC. Protein: CASSLTGQGNGNEQFF.

This clonotype was observed many times. The chain uses TRBV18 and TRBJ2-5; possible D gene TRBD2, 5 bases. This CDR3 has 13 residues. Deletions cut 3 bases from V and 5 bases from J, with 10 bases between. Germline-derived CDR1 and CDR2 are KGHSH and LQKENI. The CDR3 coding sequence is TGTGCCAGCTCACCGAGGGCCGGGGAGACCCAGTACTTC. Protein product: CASSPRAGETQYF. Full variable domain (rest looked up from reference TRBV18 and TRBJ2-5): NAGVMQNPRHLVRRRGQEARLRCSPMKGHSHVYWYRQLPEEGLKFMVYLQKENIIDESGMPKERFSAEFPKEGPSILRIQQVVRGDSAAYFCASSPRAGETQYFGPGTRLLVL.

With regard to this clonotype: Likely a read error: the CDR3 ends without its conserved phenylalanine or tryptophan. The rearrangement links TRBV7-3 to TRBJ1-1; D is possibly TRBD1 (6 bases). Germline values: CDR1 SGHTA, CDR2 FQGTGA. Trimming took 5 bases from V and 5 from J, leaving 15 bases between them. The CDR3 has 14 residues. The chain's CDR3 is CASSRAAGETEAFI. DNA for the CDR3: TGTGCCAGCAGCAGAGCCGCAGGGGAGACTGAAGCTTTCATT.

This clonotype has ten or more counts. The rearrangement joins TRBV13 to TRBJ2-1; 15 bases line up with TRBD2. The CDR3 runs to 15 residues. The V gene end was trimmed by 3 bases and the J gene end by 12 bases; junction bases not matched to a gene: 6. From germline, CDR1 is PRHDT and CDR2 FYEKMQ (reference sequence). The CDR3 is CASSLGLAGGHGQFF. The CDR3 DNA is TGTGCCAGCAGCTTGGGACTAGCGGGAGGCCATGGGCAGTTCTTC.

This clonotype was counted at least ten times. The rearrangement uses TRBV18 and TRBJ1-4; D ambiguous. Germline CDR1 KGHSH, CDR2 LQKENI. This CDR3 comprises 16 residues. V lost 1 base and J 0 bases, leaving 9 bases between the germline ends. This CDR3 is CASSPLPSATNEKLFF. The CDR3 DNA reads TGTGCCAGCTCACCACTACCGAGTGCAACTAATGAAAAACTGTTTTTT.

This clonotype showed up many times. The rearrangement uses TRBV30 and TRBJ1-2; TRBD1 aligns across 8 bases. The CDR3 is 15 residues long. V dropped 0 bases and J dropped 5; count of bases not matched to a gene: 8. Germline CDR1 is GTSNPN and CDR2 is SVGIG (reference sequence). Here the CDR3 reads CAWSVAGGASYGYTF. CDR3 nucleotides: TGTGCCTGGAGTGTAGCAGGGGGCGCGTCGTATGGCTACACCTTC.

This clonotype was detected many times. V gene TRBV9 combines with J gene TRBJ2-3; TRBD2 matches at 10 bases. Germline assignment: CDR1 SGDLS and CDR2 YYNGEE. The CDR3 length is 15 residues. After removal of 3 bases from V and 6 bases from J, the junction contained 7 bases not matched to a gene. The chain's CDR3 is CASSDAGLATDTQYF. CDR3 sequence (DNA): TGTGCCAGCAGCGACGCGGGACTAGCGACCGATACGCAGTATTTT.

J is TRBJ1-1 and V is TRBV28; D call uncertain. This CDR3 contains 12 residues. The germline V gene has CDR1 MDHEN and CDR2 SYDVKM. V lost 7 bases and J lost 6, with 12 bases in between. The CDR3 here is CASTSGWPEAFF. The CDR3, as DNA: TGTGCCAGCACTTCAGGTTGGCCTGAAGCTTTCTTT.

This clonotype was counted between two and nine times. The chain has TRBV4-2 and TRBJ2-3; weak D call: TRBD1 (6 bases). Germline assignment: CDR1 LGHNA and CDR2 YNFKEQ. V gave up 2 bases and J gave up 6 bases, with 18 bases separating them. This CDR3 is built from 16 residues. In DNA, the CDR3 is TGTGCCAGCAGCCAACAGACAGGCATCGGCCTGGATACGCAGTATTTT. Translated: CASSQQTGIGLDTQYF.

This clonotype appeared once. This chain joins TRBV7-3 and TRBJ2-2, with D unresolved. Germline lookup yields CDR1 SGHTA and CDR2 FQGTGA. The V gene lost 5 bases and the J gene lost 7 bases, with 20 bases spanning the gap. The CDR3 loop spans 16 amino acids. This CDR3 reads CASSQEPGLGYGELFF. CDR3 nucleotide sequence: TGTGCCAGCAGCCAAGAGCCGGGCCTGGGGTACGGGGAGCTGTTTTTT.

This clonotype occurred many times. The J gene is TRBJ2-7, the V gene TRBV5-1; D may be TRBD1 (6 bases). V was shortened by 7 bases and J by 1 base, with 18 bases between the two germline ends. Per the germline V gene, CDR1 is SGHRS and CDR2 is YFSETQ. The CDR3 consists of 15 residues. CDR3 protein: CASRQDSGVSYEQYF. The CDR3 DNA reads TGCGCCAGCCGGCAGGACAGCGGAGTGTCCTACGAGCAGTACTTC.

This clonotype was observed many times. The junction differs from germline at one of its ends, possibly a read error. This chain uses TRBV20-1 with TRBJ2-7; 7 nucleotides agree with TRBD1. Germline V lookup: CDR1 DFQATT, CDR2 SNEGSKA (reference sequence). The length of the CDR3 is 15 residues. CDR3 bases: TGCAGTGCTAGAGATAAGACAGGGATCTCCCACGAGCAGTACTTC. Its translation is CSARDKTGISHEQYF.

This clonotype was detected a few times. The J gene is TRBJ1-1, the V gene TRBV10-1; possible D gene TRBD1, 6 bases. Germline V gene sequence: CDR1 WNHNN, CDR2 SYGVQD (reference sequence). The CDR3 length is 14 residues. V was shortened by 3 bases and J by 5 bases, with 13 bases between the two germline ends. CDR3 protein: CASSDLYRDTEAFF. The CDR3 nucleotides read TGCGCCAGCAGTGACCTTTACAGGGATACTGAAGCTTTCTTT.

In DNA, the CDR3 is TGTGCCAGCAGTTACTCGACGGGGGGCTTTAGGGATACGCAGTATTTT. Encoded protein: CASSYSTGGFRDTQYF. The genes are TRBV6-2 or TRBV6-3 and TRBJ2-3; possible D gene TRBD2, 7 bases. V gave up 0 bases and J gave up 6 bases, with 16 bases separating them. The germline V gene has CDR1 MNHEY and CDR2 SVGEGT. CDR3 size: 16 residues.

This clonotype was observed a few times. The chain joins TRBV24-1 to TRBJ2-3, with 9 nucleotides matching TRBD1. Germline V CDR1 and CDR2: KGHDR, SFDVKD. The CDR3 contains 13 residues. Losses at the gene ends were 10 bases for V and 3 bases for J; bases not matched to a gene: 4. CDR3 coding DNA: TGTGCCACAGGGACAGGGACGACAGATACGCAGTATTTT. This translates into CATGTGTTDTQYF.

Many counts were recorded for this clonotype. CDR3 DNA sequence: TGTGCCAGCAGGGGAGGGTCCTACAATGAGCAGTTCTTC. Protein product: CASRGGSYNEQFF. The chain employs TRBV7-9 and TRBJ2-1, with 7 bases aligning to TRBD2. CDR3 length: 13 residues. V lost 6 bases and J lost 1; bases outside the gene matches: 0. Germline lookup yields CDR1 SEHNR and CDR2 FQNEAQ (reference sequence).

The rearrangement links TRBV20-1 to TRBJ2-5; 9 bases align to TRBD2. Germline assignment: CDR1 DFQATT and CDR2 SNEGSKA (reference sequence). J lost 4 bases, V lost 0 bases, and 9 bases had no gene match. CDR3 length: 16 amino acids. The CDR3 sequence is CSARDKGRTSVETQYF. As DNA, the CDR3 is TGCAGTGCTAGAGATAAGGGAAGGACTAGCGTAGAGACCCAGTACTTC.

The sample holds a few counts of this clonotype. The chain recombines TRBV4-1 with TRBJ2-7, with 10 bases aligning to TRBD1. The V segment lost 1 base and the J segment 4 bases; nucleotides outside the gene matches: 7. In germline, CDR1 is MGHRA, CDR2 YSYEKL. CDR3 length: 16 amino acids. CDR3 sequence reads: CASSQVAGTGEYEQYF. The CDR3 coding sequence is TGCGCCAGCAGCCAAGTAGCCGGGACAGGGGAATACGAGCAGTACTTC.

This clonotype was observed at least ten times. This sequence joins TRBV27 and TRBJ2-2; D unresolved. Germline CDR1 MNHEY, CDR2 SMNVEV (reference sequence). V was cut by 8 bases and J by 7 bases, with 11 bases left in between. The CDR3 has 12 residues. The CDR3 loop reads CASRRWGGELFF. In DNA, the CDR3 is TGTGCCAGCCGACGTTGGGGCGGGGAGCTGTTTTTT.

This clonotype was seen ten or more times. The chain carries TRBV7-9 and TRBJ2-7; tentative D call: TRBD1 (5 bases). Germline V lookup: CDR1 SEHNR, CDR2 FQNEAQ (reference sequence). The CDR3 length is 14 residues. Trimming removed 0 bases at V and 5 bases at J, with 11 bases between. CDR3 in DNA: TGTGCCAGCAGCTTAGCGGGTTCAGGGAACGAGCAGTACTTC. Residues: CASSLAGSGNEQYF.

The table lists this clonotype with many counts. At one boundary the junction diverges from the germline segment, which might be a read error. The chain employs TRBV7-2 and TRBJ2-3; the match to TRBD2 covers 11 bases. The CDR3 consists of 14 residues. The germline V gene has CDR1 SGHTA and CDR2 FQGNSA. CDR3 amino acids: CASSSVLAGVGGTF. The CDR3 DNA follows: TGTGCCAGCAGCTCCGTACTAGCGGGAGTCGGGGGAACCTTT.

This clonotype was detected ten times or more. The chain employs TRBV19 and TRBJ1-5; TRBD1 might be the D (6 bases). In germline, CDR1 is LNHDA, CDR2 SQIVND (reference sequence). This CDR3 spans 14 amino acids. V was pared by 8 bases and J by 4 bases, with 15 bases between. The CDR3 nucleotides are TGTGCCAGTTCTTCCGGGACACAAAATCAGCCCCAGCATTTT. Translating it yields CASSSGTQNQPQHF.